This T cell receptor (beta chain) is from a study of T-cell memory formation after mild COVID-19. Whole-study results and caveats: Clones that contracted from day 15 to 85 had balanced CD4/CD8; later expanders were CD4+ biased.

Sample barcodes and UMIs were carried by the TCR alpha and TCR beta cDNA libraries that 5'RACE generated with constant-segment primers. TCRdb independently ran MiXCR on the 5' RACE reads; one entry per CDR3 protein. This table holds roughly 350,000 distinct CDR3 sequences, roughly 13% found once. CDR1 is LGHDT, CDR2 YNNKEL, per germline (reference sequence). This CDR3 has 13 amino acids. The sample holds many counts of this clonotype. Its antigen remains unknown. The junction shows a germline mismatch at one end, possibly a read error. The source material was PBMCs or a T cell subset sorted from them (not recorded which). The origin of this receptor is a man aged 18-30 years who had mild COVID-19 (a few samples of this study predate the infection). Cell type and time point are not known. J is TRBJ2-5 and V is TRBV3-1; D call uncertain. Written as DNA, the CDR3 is TGTGCCAGCAGCCAAGTAGACCAGGAGACCCAGTACTTC. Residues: CASSQVDQETQYF.